The 18 T cell receptor beta chains listed next were all sequenced from one sample in a study of OX40 agonist ivuxolimab in advanced cancers. Sequencing was performed with immunoSEQ multiplex PCR; in TCRdb, only in-frame clones are kept and a portion is missing. The sample consists of some 25,000 clones, 70% to 90% of them appearing once. The material was CD4+ or CD8+ T cells sorted from blood, obtained in a trial of the OX40 agonist ivuxolimab. The receptors stem from an adult with an advanced solid tumor such as melanoma, head and neck, liver or kidney cancer.

J is TRBJ1-1 and V is TRBV27, with D perhaps matching TRBD1 (6 bases). Germline V gene lookup returns CDR1 MNHEY and CDR2 SMNVEV (reference sequence). Trimming took off 4 bases at V and 7 bases at J, with 10 bases between the two ends. The CDR3 is 12 amino acids. The DNA for the CDR3 is TGTGCCAGCAGTTCTGGGACATTTGAAGCTTTCTTT. Its protein is CASSSGTFEAFF.

The V and J genes are TRBV4-1 and TRBJ1-2; D is unresolved. The length of the CDR3 is 14 residues. The V end was cut by 0 bases, the J end by 8 bases, with 13 bases between. CDR1 and CDR2 (germline): MGHRA, YSYEKL. As DNA, the CDR3 is TGCGCCAGCAGCCAAGACTTCGGAGACCCGGGCTACACCTTC. It translates to CASSQDFGDPGYTF.

CDR3 amino acids: CASSPVTTSTVKNEQYF. In DNA, the CDR3 is TGTGCCAGCAGCCCCGTTACAACATCCACCGTGAAAAACGAGCAGTACTTC. The chain uses TRBV7-9 and TRBJ2-7; D gene uncertain. CDR1 SEHNR and CDR2 FQNEAQ come from the germline V gene (reference sequence). V shed 5 bases and J shed 5 bases, with 25 bases lying between them. The CDR3 contains 17 residues.

This clone was seen a single time. The chain recombines TRBV27 with TRBJ2-7; the D gene could be TRBD1 or TRBD2 (5 bases each). The CDR3 has 12 residues. Germline CDR1 and CDR2: MNHEY and SMNVEV (reference sequence). V lost 9 bases and J 1 base, leaving 10 bases between the germline ends. This CDR3 reads CASPGRSYEQYF. The CDR3 DNA is TGTGCCAGTCCGGGACGGTCCTACGAGCAGTACTTC.

In this sample, this clone turned up a few times. Other DNA sequences of this sample code for an identical CDR3. V and J are TRBV19 and TRBJ1-5; D gene uncertain. V shed 6 bases and J shed 2 bases, with 8 bases lying between them. This CDR3 has 13 residues. In germline, CDR1 is LNHDA, CDR2 SQIVND (reference sequence). CDR3 sequence (DNA): TGTGCCAGTAGCCCTGGGGGCAATCAGCCCCAGCATTTT. Amino acid sequence: CASSPGGNQPQHF.

The chain is built from TRBV10-2 and TRBJ2-1, with D perhaps matching TRBD1 or TRBD2 (5 bases each). The germline gives CDR1 WSHSY, CDR2 SAAADI. V was trimmed by 2 bases and J by 6 bases, leaving 14 bases between them. CDR3 length equals 15 residues. Here the CDR3 DNA reads TGCGCCAGCAGTGAGGTGGGGCTAGCCGTCAATGAGCAGTTCTTC. It translates to CASSEVGLAVNEQFF.

The chain has TRBV6-1 and TRBJ2-3; 9 nucleotides match TRBD1. J lost 0 bases, V lost 4 bases, and 5 bases had no gene match. CDR1 MNHNS and CDR2 SASEGT come from the germline V gene. The CDR3 runs 16 residues. CDR3 coding DNA: TGTGCCAGCAGTGGGGAGGGACAGGGAAGCACAGATACGCAGTATTTT. It codes for CASSGEGQGSTDTQYF.

The V and J genes are TRBV27 and TRBJ2-1, with D perhaps matching TRBD1 (7 bases). V was pared by 5 bases and J by 9 bases, with 26 bases between. CDR3 length: 17 residues. Germline V gives CDR1 MNHEY, CDR2 SMNVEV (reference sequence). CDR3 region: CASSTSWGDRGITEQFF. As DNA, the CDR3 is TGTGCCAGCAGTACCTCATGGGGGGACAGAGGCATCACTGAGCAGTTCTTC.

The chain uses TRBV6-4 and TRBJ1-6; 10 positions agree with TRBD1. Germline assignment: CDR1 MRHNA and CDR2 SNTAGT. The CDR3 length is 15 residues. Trimming at V came to 5 bases and at J to 11 bases, leaving 9 bases not matched to a gene. Here the CDR3 reads CASSQMTGGEAPLHF. The CDR3 nucleotides read TGTGCCAGCAGTCAAATGACAGGGGGCGAAGCACCCCTCCACTTT.

This chain joins TRBV27 and TRBJ2-7; unclear D gene. V was shortened by 0 bases and J by 5 bases, with 5 bases between the two germline ends. CDR1 is MNHEY, CDR2 SMNVEV, per germline (reference sequence). This CDR3 comprises 12 residues. As DNA, the CDR3 is TGTGCCAGCAGTTTATCGAGCGACGAGCAGTACTTC. This gives the protein CASSLSSDEQYF.

The J gene is TRBJ1-1, the V gene TRBV18; perhaps TRBD1 as D (6 bases). The CDR3 is made up of 15 amino acids. Germline loops: CDR1 KGHSH, CDR2 LQKENI. V was trimmed by 1 base and J by 0 bases, leaving 9 bases between them. CDR3 bases: TGTGCCAGCTCACCACTCGGACAGATGAACACTGAAGCTTTCTTT. It is translated as CASSPLGQMNTEAFF.

The gene calls are TRBV29-1 and TRBJ2-2; possibly TRBD1 for D (6 bases). Trimming removed 4 bases at V and 5 bases at J, with 11 bases between. Germline loops: CDR1 SQVTM, CDR2 ANQGSEA. The CDR3 is 13 amino acids. The CDR3 sequence: CSVVQGLTGELFF. The CDR3 DNA sequence: TGCAGCGTTGTTCAGGGGTTGACCGGGGAGCTGTTTTTT.

The J gene is TRBJ2-7, the V gene TRBV5-4; the match to TRBD1 covers 8 bases. The germline V gene encodes CDR1 SGHNT and CDR2 YYREEE (reference sequence). After removal of 1 base from V and 5 bases from J, the junction contained 2 bases not matched to a gene. The CDR3 has 13 amino acids. As DNA, the CDR3 is TGTGCCAGCAGCTTGCCAGGGGGCAACGAGCAGTACTTC. Its protein product is CASSLPGGNEQYF.

This clone was counted between two and nine times. The gene calls are TRBV29-1 and TRBJ2-3, with 7 bases identical to TRBD1. The CDR3 totals 14 residues. Per germline, CDR1 SQVTM and CDR2 ANQGSEA. V shed 6 bases and J 0 bases; nucleotides not matched to a gene: 6. CDR3 in amino acids: CSVGDSSSTDTQYF. CDR3 nucleotide sequence: TGCAGCGTGGGGGACAGCTCTAGCACAGATACGCAGTATTTT.

The chain joins TRBV29-1 to TRBJ1-1, with no clear D. With 4 bases removed from V and 0 bases from J, the gap between germline ends came to 9 bases. CDR3 length equals 13 residues. Germline-derived CDR1 and CDR2 are SQVTM and ANQGSEA. The chain's CDR3 is CSVGETMNTEAFF. CDR3 coding DNA: TGCAGCGTTGGAGAGACGATGAACACTGAAGCTTTCTTT.

This clone came up once. V gene TRBV4-1 combines with J gene TRBJ1-1; 8 positions agree with TRBD1. The junction had 5 bases not matched to a gene; V was cut back by 4 bases and J by 4 bases. Per the germline V gene, CDR1 is MGHRA and CDR2 is YSYEKL. CDR3 length: 14 amino acids. The CDR3 DNA is TGCGCCAGCAGCCCAGGACAGGGTGGCACTGAAGCTTTCTTT. Amino acid sequence: CASSPGQGGTEAFF.

The genes are TRBV25-1 and TRBJ2-1; 10 positions match TRBD2. Trimming cost V 3 bases and J 4 bases; bases outside gene matches: 6. CDR1 MGHDK and CDR2 SYGVNS come from the germline V gene. The CDR3 contains 16 residues. The CDR3: CASSDNSGRTYNEQFF. In nucleotides, the CDR3 is TGTGCCAGCAGTGACAATAGCGGGAGGACTTACAATGAGCAGTTCTTC.

V usage is TRBV7-8 and J usage is TRBJ2-5; D call uncertain. CDR3 length: 15 amino acids. Germline CDR1 SGHVS, CDR2 FQNEAQ. V lost 4 bases and J lost 4, with 16 bases in between. CDR3 in DNA: TGTGCCAGCAGCTCGAGGCTTCCCCCCGGAGAGACCCAGTACTTC. This sequence encodes CASSSRLPPGETQYF.